Below are 4 T cell receptor beta chains sequenced from a single sample in a study of OX40 agonist ivuxolimab in advanced cancers. Generated by immunoSEQ multiplex PCR, the TCRdb table keeps only in-frame clones and is missing some. The sample shows some 67,000 clones, about nine tenths of them seen only once. The source was CD4+ or CD8+ T cells sorted from blood, collected in a trial of the OX40 agonist ivuxolimab. These receptors all stem from an adult with an advanced solid tumor such as melanoma, head and neck, liver or kidney cancer.

This clone has only a few counts. The CDR3 DNA follows: TGTGCCAGCAGTTTAAGGGAAGAGAATTCACCCCTCCACTTT. Its translation is CASSLREENSPLHF. The J gene is TRBJ1-6, the V gene TRBV7-9; D is undetermined. The CDR3 length is 14 residues. Germline V gene data show CDR1 as SEHNR and CDR2 as FQNEAQ (reference sequence). V was trimmed by 6 bases and J by 7 bases, leaving 13 bases between them.

The chain links TRBV11-2 to TRBJ2-1, with D possibly TRBD2 on 6 matching bases. The CDR3 spans 15 residues. The V gene lost 3 bases and the J gene lost 9 bases, with 18 bases spanning the gap. Germline lookup yields CDR1 SGHAT and CDR2 FQNNGV. The CDR3 loop is CASSFSGTQSGEQFF. The CDR3 DNA sequence: TGTGCCAGCAGCTTTAGCGGAACCCAGTCCGGTGAGCAGTTCTTC.

The CDR3 sequence is CAWSWGQGHNSPLHF. CDR3 sequence (DNA): TGTGCCTGGAGTTGGGGACAGGGGCATAATTCACCCCTCCACTTT. The V call is TRBV30, the J call TRBJ1-6; 10 bases map to TRBD1. This CDR3 is 15 amino acids long. Germline V gives CDR1 GTSNPN, CDR2 SVGIG (reference sequence). Trimming removed 2 bases from V and 5 bases from J; junction bases left unmatched: 3.

The chain couples TRBV2 to TRBJ1-4, with D maybe TRBD1 (5 bases). CDR1 and CDR2 from the germline V gene are SNHLY and FYNNEI. V was clipped by 6 bases and J by 1 base, with 12 bases between them. CDR3 length: 15 residues. The CDR3: CASRVGGGTNEKLFF. The CDR3 bases are TGTGCCAGCAGAGTGGGGGGGGGAACTAATGAAAAACTGTTTTTT.